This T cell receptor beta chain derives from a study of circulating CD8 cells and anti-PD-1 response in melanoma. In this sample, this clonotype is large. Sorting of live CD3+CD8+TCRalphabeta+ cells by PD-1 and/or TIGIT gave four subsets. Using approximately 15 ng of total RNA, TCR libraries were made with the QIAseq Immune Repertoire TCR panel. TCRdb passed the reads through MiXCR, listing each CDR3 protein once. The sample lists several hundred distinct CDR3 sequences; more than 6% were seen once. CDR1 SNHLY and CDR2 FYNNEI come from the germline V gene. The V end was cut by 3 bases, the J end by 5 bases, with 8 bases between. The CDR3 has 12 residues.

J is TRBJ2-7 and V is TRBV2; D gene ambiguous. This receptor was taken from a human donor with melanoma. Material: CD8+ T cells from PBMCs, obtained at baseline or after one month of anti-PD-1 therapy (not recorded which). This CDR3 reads CASSDFPDEQYF. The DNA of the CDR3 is TGTGCCAGCAGTGATTTCCCTGACGAGCAGTACTTC.